These 21 T cell receptor beta chains share one sample of origin, sequenced in a study of shared clonotypes between healthy human individuals (dated by TCRdb to between 2020 and 2021). The receptor library was made with the immunoSEQ multiplex PCR assay. TCRdb limited this immuneACCESS table to in-frame rearrangements with V and J called. A share of clones is missing; checked studies link under half to unresolved V genes, and the rest is unexplained. This sample holds around 1,100,000 clones; 70% to 85% were observed only once. Of the sample, 0.89% falls within the top ten clones. The specimen was memory CD4+ T cells from PBMCs. According to the study, the label for this sample's cell subset or site signals: CD45RA-negative fraction. The receptor source for this set is a young man in good health. Some clones in this sample may be carry-over from other donors' samples.

A single count supports this clone. With a far larger clone one base away, a read error is the likely cause. In the same sample, other DNA sequences code for this CDR3. V gene TRBV7-2 combines with J gene TRBJ2-1; D call uncertain. Germline lookup yields CDR1 SGHTA and CDR2 FQGNSA. Trimming removed 5 bases from V and 4 bases from J, with 6 bases in between. The CDR3 has 12 amino acids. Here the CDR3 DNA reads TGTGCCAGCAGCCCAAGGTACAATGAGCAGTTCTTC. Amino acids: CASSPRYNEQFF.

This chain joins TRBV6-1 and TRBJ2-7; the match to TRBD2 covers 7 bases. CDR3 length: 15 amino acids. Germline CDR1 is MNHNS and CDR2 is SASEGT. With 6 bases clipped from V and 1 base from J, the junction kept 9 bases outside the gene matches. This CDR3 is CASRRLVGGSYEQYF. In nucleotides, the CDR3 is TGTGCCAGCAGAAGACTAGTCGGGGGGTCCTACGAGCAGTACTTC.

The genes are TRBV29-1 and TRBJ2-3, with 10 bases matching TRBD2. Unmatched junction bases numbered 12, after V lost 8 bases and J lost 4 bases. This CDR3 contains 15 residues. Germline assignment: CDR1 SQVTM and CDR2 ANQGSEA. The DNA for the CDR3 is TGCAGCTCTGTAGTAGCGGGAGGCCCCCCAGATACGCAGTATTTT. Its protein is CSSVVAGGPPDTQYF.

J is TRBJ1-1 and V is TRBV6-5, with D perhaps TRBD1 (5 bases). This CDR3 is 12 amino acids long. Germline V gene data show CDR1 as MNHEY and CDR2 as SVGAGI. V lost 5 bases and J lost 6, with 10 bases in between. Here the CDR3 reads CASSPRGAEAFF. In DNA, the CDR3 is TGTGCCAGCAGTCCCCGAGGGGCTGAAGCTTTCTTT.

This chain connects TRBV11-2 to TRBJ2-3; D is uncertain. V was pared by 1 base and J by 2 bases, with 16 bases between. There are 17 residues in the CDR3. CDR1 is SGHAT and CDR2 is FQNNGV in the germline V gene. CDR3 in amino acids: CASSLGGDFLSTDTQYF. The CDR3 DNA reads TGTGCCAGCAGCTTAGGAGGTGACTTTCTTTCCACAGATACGCAGTATTTT.

The J gene is TRBJ2-3, the V gene TRBV7-9; no clear D. This CDR3 has 12 amino acids. Trimming pared 5 bases from V and 5 bases from J, leaving 8 bases between. The V gene's germline CDR1 is SEHNR and CDR2 FQNEAQ (reference sequence). This chain's CDR3 is CASSADGDTQYF. In DNA, the CDR3 is TGTGCCAGCAGCGCGGACGGAGATACGCAGTATTTT.

V is TRBV10-3 and J is TRBJ2-3; D gene uncertain. Germline V gives CDR1 ENHRY, CDR2 SYGVKD. Trimming stripped 0 bases from V and 5 bases from J, with 3 bases between. CDR3 length: 12 amino acids. The CDR3 nucleotides are TGTGCCATCAGTGAGTCCATAGATACGCAGTATTTT. It codes for CAISESIDTQYF.

V is TRBV7-2 and J is TRBJ1-4; 7 bases line up with TRBD1. After removal of 4 bases from V and 3 bases from J, the junction contained 8 bases not matched to a gene. Per the germline V gene, CDR1 is SGHTA and CDR2 is FQGNSA. The CDR3 covers 16 residues. In DNA, the CDR3 is TGTGCCAGCAGCTGGGGCCACAGGGGCTCTAATGAAAAACTGTTTTTT. Its translation: CASSWGHRGSNEKLFF.

The rearrangement joins TRBV11-2 to TRBJ2-7, with 8 bases matching TRBD1. Germline V gene data show CDR1 as SGHAT and CDR2 as FQNNGV. With V trimmed by 2 bases and J by 3 bases, 6 bases remained unmatched. CDR3 length equals 15 residues. The CDR3 coding sequence is TGTGCCAGCAGCTTAAACCCACAGGGGGTCTACGAGCAGTACTTC. It encodes CASSLNPQGVYEQYF.

This chain joins TRBV7-9 and TRBJ1-2; D may be TRBD1 (6 bases). In germline, CDR1 is SEHNR, CDR2 FQNEAQ (reference sequence). Trimming shortened V by 5 bases and J by 5 bases, and 21 bases separated the two germline ends. The CDR3 has 16 amino acids. CDR3 sequence: CASSRTTGLSTYGYTF. The CDR3 DNA follows: TGTGCCAGCAGCCGAACCACAGGGCTCAGCACGTATGGCTACACCTTC.

This clone was observed a single time. J is TRBJ2-7 and V is TRBV5-4; D is possibly TRBD1 (6 bases). The V and J ends lost 4 bases and 3 bases respectively, with 14 bases between them. The CDR3 is 14 residues long. Germline CDR1 is SGHNT and CDR2 is YYREEE (reference sequence). CDR3 coding DNA: TGTGCCAGCAGCCCACCGGACAGACTCTACGAGCAGTACTTC. It specifies CASSPPDRLYEQYF.

This clone was counted between two and nine times. The chain uses TRBV13 and TRBJ2-7, with 8 bases that match TRBD2. The ends lost 8 bases at V and 0 bases at J; junction bases unmatched: 9. CDR3 length: 15 residues. Germline-derived CDR1 and CDR2 are PRHDT and FYEKMQ (reference sequence). The DNA of the CDR3 is TGTGCCAGCTGGAGTATAGCGGGAATCTCCTACGAGCAGTACTTC. This encodes CASWSIAGISYEQYF.

Regarding this clone: The same CDR3 also results from other DNA sequences found in this sample. The chain couples TRBV28 to TRBJ1-5, with a weak D call TRBD1 (6 bases). The CDR3 is 15 residues long. Germline assignment: CDR1 MDHEN and CDR2 SYDVKM. V was trimmed by 3 bases and J by 2 bases, leaving 11 bases between them. The CDR3 DNA sequence: TGTGCCAGCAGTTTCAGGGGAGGGGGCAATCAGCCCCAGCATTTT. Its protein product is CASSFRGGGNQPQHF.

With respect to this clone: Additional DNA sequences in this sample encode the identical CDR3. The chain uses TRBV9 and TRBJ2-5, with D possibly TRBD1 on 7 matching bases. The CDR3 loop spans 14 amino acids. Germline V gene data show CDR1 as SGDLS and CDR2 as YYNGEE. The V and J ends lost 2 bases and 1 base respectively, with 9 bases between them. CDR3 DNA: TGTGCCAGCAGCGTGCAGGGGGGCCAAGAGACCCAGTACTTC. It yields the protein CASSVQGGQETQYF.

The chain has TRBV2 and TRBJ2-5, with 7 bases aligning to TRBD1. V shed 4 bases and J 4 bases; nucleotides not matched to a gene: 3. CDR1 and CDR2 from the germline V gene are SNHLY and FYNNEI. The length of the CDR3 is 13 residues. CDR3 sequence (DNA): TGTGCCAGCAGTGCGGGACAGAGAGAGACCCAGTACTTC. As protein: CASSAGQRETQYF.

Regarding this clone: This sample also contains other DNA sequences that code for the same CDR3. The chain joins TRBV7-9 to TRBJ2-7; TRBD2 agrees at 9 bases. Germline V gene data show CDR1 as SEHNR and CDR2 as FQNEAQ (reference sequence). The CDR3 contains 13 residues. V gave up 11 bases and J gave up 3 bases; unmatched junction bases: 8. The CDR3 region is CASGLAGFYEQYF. The CDR3 DNA follows: TGTGCCTCCGGGCTAGCGGGATTCTACGAGCAGTACTTC.

CDR3 amino acids: CASSPEKAGYGYTF. CDR3 bases: TGTGCCAGCAGCCCCGAGAAGGCGGGATATGGCTACACCTTC. The genes are TRBV9 and TRBJ1-2; no clear D. Deletions cut 4 bases from V and 5 bases from J, with 15 bases between. From germline, CDR1 is SGDLS and CDR2 YYNGEE. The CDR3 is 14 residues long. Supplemented by reference TRBV9 and TRBJ1-2, the full variable domain reads DSGVTQTPKHLITATGQRVTLRCSPRSGDLSVYWYQQSLDQGLQFLIQYYNGEERAKGNILERFSAQQFPDLHSELNLSSLELGDSALYFCASSPEKAGYGYTFGSGTRLTVV.

The chain carries TRBV6-1 and TRBJ1-1; D gene unclear. The CDR3 runs to 14 residues. V lost 7 bases and J lost 0, with 12 bases in between. The germline gives CDR1 MNHNS, CDR2 SASEGT. CDR3 sequence (DNA): TGTGCCAGCAAAGCCCCACATCTGAACACTGAAGCTTTCTTT. Residues: CASKAPHLNTEAFF.

The chain links TRBV29-1 to TRBJ2-5, with 8 bases that match TRBD1. The V segment lost 6 bases and the J segment 4 bases; nucleotides outside the gene matches: 13. The CDR3 is 15 residues long. Germline CDR1 and CDR2: SQVTM and ANQGSEA. CDR3 sequence reads: CSVQPGTGGGETQYF. The CDR3 DNA sequence: TGCAGCGTCCAACCCGGGACAGGTGGTGGAGAGACCCAGTACTTC. The whole variable domain, filled in from reference TRBV29-1 and TRBJ2-5, reads SAVISQKPSRDICQRGTSLTIQCQVDSQVTMMFWYRQQPGQSLTLIATANQGSEATYESGFVIDKFPISRPNLTFSTLTVSNMSPEDSSIYLCSVQPGTGGGETQYFGPGTRLLVL.

The chain has TRBV2 and TRBJ2-7; 8 positions match TRBD1. V was clipped by 4 bases and J by 3 bases; unmatched bases: 8. Germline V gene sequence: CDR1 SNHLY, CDR2 FYNNEI. The CDR3 covers 15 residues. The CDR3 sequence: CASSAGQGGVYEQYF. For the CDR3, the DNA is TGTGCCAGCAGTGCAGGACAGGGAGGTGTCTACGAGCAGTACTTC.

The CDR3 DNA sequence: TGTGCCAGCAGGGATTGGTTTGCGGAGCTGTTTTTT. It specifies CASRDWFAELFF. V usage is TRBV28 and J usage is TRBJ2-2; D is uncertain. Germline values: CDR1 MDHEN, CDR2 SYDVKM. V lost 6 bases to trimming and J lost 10 bases, with 12 bases between them. The CDR3 contains 12 residues.